Listed below are T cell receptor beta chains from one sample, sequenced in a study of OX40 agonist ivuxolimab in advanced cancers. Generated by immunoSEQ multiplex PCR, the TCRdb table keeps only in-frame clones and is missing some. The repertoire consists of 20,000 to 25,000 clones, with roughly three quarters occurring once and the leading ten covering about a fifth. The sequences come from CD4+ or CD8+ T cells sorted from blood, collected in a trial of the OX40 agonist ivuxolimab. The source of these receptors is an adult with an advanced solid tumor such as melanoma, head and neck, liver or kidney cancer. Both conserved end residues are part of each CDR3. D genes are given only for firm matches. Rows give clone size only sometimes, using once, few, many, or a class for an expanded clone.

few TRBJ2-1 13 . TRBV11-3 CASTLRGSHEQFF TGTGCCAGCACCCTCCGTGGGTCCCATGAGCAGTTCTTC
. TRBJ2-2 18 . TRBV5-1 CASSFPDGERGNTGELFF TGCGCCAGCAGCTTTCCAGACGGGGAACGTGGGAACACCGGGGAGCTGTTTTTT
few TRBJ1-5 13 . TRBV4-2 CASSQDLGQPQHF TGTGCCAGCAGCCAAGATTTGGGTCAGCCCCAGCATTTT
few TRBJ2-3 17 TRBD1 TRBV9 CASSSPGQVMSTDTQYF TGTGCCAGCAGCTCCCCGGGACAGGTGATGAGCACAGATACGCAGTATTTT
. TRBJ2-6 15 . TRBV11-2 CASSLRDSGANVLTF TGTGCCAGCAGCTTAAGGGATTCTGGGGCCAACGTCCTGACTTTC
. TRBJ2-2 15 TRBD1 TRBV11-3 CASRPRGQGHWELFF TGTGCCAGCAGACCACGGGGACAGGGTCATTGGGAGCTGTTTTTT
. TRBJ2-7 14 . TRBV7-2 CASSLEVGSPEQYF TGTGCCAGCAGCTTAGAAGTCGGCAGCCCCGAGCAGTACTTC
. TRBJ2-7 16 TRBD1 TRBV7-2 CASSLAGTGGVYEQYF TGTGCCAGCAGCTTAGCCGGGACAGGGGGCGTCTACGAGCAGTACTTC
. TRBJ2-3 13 . TRBV6-5 CASSYGWGDTQYF TGTGCCAGCAGTTACGGCTGGGGGGATACGCAGTATTTT
. TRBJ2-5 13 . TRBV7-2 CASSLDGAETQYF TGTGCCAGCAGCTTAGACGGGGCGGAGACCCAGTACTTC
. TRBJ1-2 15 . TRBV28 CASSLRGARNYGYTF TGTGCCAGCAGTTTACGGGGGGCGCGAAACTATGGCTACACCTTC
once TRBJ1-5 15 . TRBV27 CASSPLQGWDQPQHF TGTGCCAGCAGTCCCCTCCAGGGTTGGGATCAGCCCCAGCATTTT
. TRBJ2-7 12 TRBD1 TRBV7-9 CASSTTGNEQYF TGTGCCAGCAGCACGACAGGGAACGAGCAGTACTTC
. TRBJ2-7 15 . TRBV11-2 CASSAFFGSSYEQYF TGTGCCAGCAGCGCCTTCTTCGGGTCCTCCTACGAGCAGTACTTC
once TRBJ2-3 18 . TRBV4-1 CASSQEQVVRRDTDTQYF TGCGCCAGCAGCCAAGAGCAGGTTGTACGGCGGGACACAGATACGCAGTATTTT
. TRBJ2-5 13 . TRBV28 CASSPPQQETQYF TGTGCCAGCAGCCCCCCGCAGCAAGAGACCCAGTACTTC
. TRBJ1-1 14 . TRBV5-1 CASSATFMNTEAFF TGCGCCAGCAGCGCCACCTTTATGAACACTGAAGCTTTCTTT
medium-sized TRBJ1-1 12 . TRBV7-9 CASSLGSIEAFF TGTGCCAGCAGCTTAGGTTCCATTGAAGCTTTCTTT
. TRBJ1-2 14 . TRBV12-5 CASGPPNGGYGYTF TGTGCTAGTGGTCCCCCAAACGGGGGGTATGGCTACACCTTC
. TRBJ2-3 15 . TRBV27 CASSLGGALTDTQYF TGTGCCAGCAGTTTGGGGGGGGCCCTCACAGATACGCAGTATTTT
. TRBJ2-1 13 . TRBV19 CASSMIGSNEQFF TGTGCCAGTAGTATGATAGGGAGCAATGAGCAGTTCTTC
. TRBJ2-2 16 TRBD1 TRBV5-1 CASSFGGTGFTGELFF TGCGCCAGCAGCTTTGGTGGGACAGGATTCACCGGGGAGCTGTTTTTT
few TRBJ2-3 13 . TRBV5-1 CASSLSGSRPQYF TGCGCCAGCAGCTTGTCGGGCAGCCGGCCGCAGTATTTT
few TRBJ2-2 15 TRBD1 TRBV5-6 CASSHTDRDTGELFF TGTGCCAGCAGCCATACTGACAGGGACACCGGGGAGCTGTTTTTT
. TRBJ2-7 14 . TRBV4-3 CASSQGLWKDEQYF TGCGCCAGCAGCCAAGGCCTTTGGAAGGACGAGCAGTACTTC
few TRBJ2-2 12 . TRBV6-5 CASSFETGELFF TGTGCCAGCAGCTTTGAGACCGGGGAGCTGTTTTTT
. TRBJ1-3 13 . TRBV13 CASRWSSGNTIYF TGTGCCAGCAGATGGAGCTCTGGAAACACCATATATTTT
. TRBJ2-1 14 . TRBV5-3 CAIQRDSSYNEQFF TGTGCCATTCAGCGGGACAGCTCCTACAATGAGCAGTTCTTC
. TRBJ1-1 14 . TRBV4-3 CASSHGTTETEAFF TGCGCCAGCAGCCACGGGACCACTGAAACTGAAGCTTTCTTT
medium-sized TRBJ1-2 14 . TRBV25-1 CASSDIGETYGYTF TGTGCCAGCAGTGATATTGGGGAGACTTATGGCTACACCTTC
. TRBJ2-7 13 . TRBV6-1 CASSEITGDEQYF TGTGCCAGCAGTGAGATTACGGGTGACGAGCAGTACTTC
. TRBJ2-1 15 TRBD1 TRBV7-6 CASSYSGTEYNEQFF TGTGCCAGCAGTTATTCCGGGACAGAATACAATGAGCAGTTCTTC
. TRBJ1-2 15 TRBD1 TRBV7-2 CASRLDRGIYYGYTF TGTGCCAGCAGATTGGACAGGGGGATATACTATGGCTACACCTTC
. TRBJ1-1 16 TRBD1 TRBV10-3 CAISGAGQGRGTEAFF TGTGCCATCAGTGGGGCCGGACAGGGAAGGGGCACTGAAGCTTTCTTT
. TRBJ2-2 12 . TRBV7-9 CARGVNTGELFF TGTGCCAGGGGAGTTAACACCGGGGAGCTGTTTTTT
. TRBJ2-5 16 TRBD2 TRBV9 CASSVEGAGERETQYF TGTGCCAGCAGCGTAGAAGGCGCGGGGGAACGAGAGACCCAGTACTTC
few TRBJ1-3 15 . TRBV7-8 CASSLAPGAFDTIYF TGTGCCAGCAGCTTAGCGCCCGGGGCGTTTGACACCATATATTTT
. TRBJ1-6 16 . TRBV7-2 CASSLRGTIYNSPLHF TGTGCCAGCAGCTTACGCGGGACAATCTATAATTCACCCCTCCACTTT
. TRBJ1-2 14 . TRBV11-2 CASSPGISLYGYTF TGTGCCAGCAGCCCAGGGATTTCACTTTATGGCTACACCTTC
medium-sized TRBJ1-5 15 TRBD1 TRBV9 CASSDQGVVNQPQHF TGTGCCAGCAGCGACCAGGGGGTTGTCAATCAGCCCCAGCATTTT
. TRBJ1-1 15 . TRBV15 CATSRDPVVSTEAFF TGTGCCACCAGCAGAGATCCAGTTGTCTCCACTGAAGCTTTCTTT
. TRBJ2-3 14 TRBD1 TRBV28 CASRTGTAADTQYF TGTGCCAGCAGAACCGGGACAGCAGCAGATACGCAGTATTTT
. TRBJ2-7 16 TRBD1 TRBV15 CATSGRGGAEMAEQYF TGTGCCACCAGCGGGCGAGGGGGCGCGGAGATGGCCGAGCAGTACTTC
. TRBJ1-1 15 TRBD1 TRBV5-5 CASSLGTGENTEAFF TGTGCCAGCAGCTTGGGGACAGGGGAGAACACTGAAGCTTTCTTT
. TRBJ2-3 16 TRBD2 TRBV2 CASRMGLAGGTDTQYF TGTGCCAGCAGGATGGGTCTAGCGGGAGGGACAGATACGCAGTATTTT
. TRBJ2-7 13 . TRBV5-6 CASSGDGSYEQYF TGTGCCAGCAGCGGGGACGGGTCCTACGAGCAGTACTTC
. TRBJ2-3 15 . TRBV9 CASSVGRGGADTQYF TGTGCCAGCAGCGTAGGAAGGGGTGGGGCAGATACGCAGTATTTT
. TRBJ2-7 13 . TRBV7-9 CASSPKSGAEQYF TGTGCCAGCAGCCCCAAGTCGGGGGCCGAGCAGTACTTC
. TRBJ1-1 15 TRBD1 TRBV5-5 CASSTGQVSHTEAFF TGTGCCAGCAGCACCGGACAGGTTTCGCACACTGAAGCTTTCTTT
once TRBJ1-1 13 . TRBV6-5 CASGFPLGAEAFF TGTGCCAGCGGATTCCCTCTCGGGGCTGAAGCTTTCTTT
. TRBJ1-2 15 . TRBV28 CASSFSLAGNYGYTF TGTGCCAGCAGTTTCAGTTTGGCGGGAAACTATGGCTACACCTTC
. TRBJ2-7 14 . TRBV14 CASSLTGFAYEQYF TGTGCCAGCAGCCTTACGGGTTTTGCCTACGAGCAGTACTTC